A single sample gave rise to the 16 T cell receptor beta chains below, sequenced in a study of PD-1 blockade in classical Hodgkin lymphoma. All trial patients relapsed after autologous stem cell transplantation. The method was immunoSEQ multiplex PCR; TCRdb's version includes in-frame clones alone and lacks a portion of them. Counted here are about 97,000 clones, 75% to 90% occurring once; the ten biggest clones make up about 12%. The material sequenced was peripheral blood mononuclear cells (PBMCs), taken at baseline. The receptors come from a human donor with classical Hodgkin lymphoma.

This chain joins TRBV7-9 and TRBJ2-7, with TRBD2 matching 12 bases. The ends lost 2 bases at V and 6 bases at J; junction bases unmatched: 8. Germline V lookup: CDR1 SEHNR, CDR2 FQNEAQ (reference sequence). The CDR3 has 16 residues. The CDR3 sequence: CASSLRELLAGGEQYF. DNA of the CDR3: TGTGCCAGCAGCTTAAGGGAGCTACTAGCGGGAGGCGAGCAGTACTTC.

This chain joins TRBV7-2 and TRBJ2-7, with 7 positions matching TRBD1. Looked up from germline, CDR1 is SGHTA and CDR2 is FQGNSA. The V and J ends lost 2 bases and 5 bases, in that order; junction bases with no gene match: 9. This CDR3 comprises 15 residues. CDR3 residues: CASSLLGQVHDEQYF. In DNA, the CDR3 is TGTGCCAGCAGCTTACTTGGACAGGTACATGACGAGCAGTACTTC.

V gene TRBV25-1 combines with J gene TRBJ2-7, with TRBD2 as a possible D gene (7 bases). The CDR3 has 15 residues. Germline V gene lookup returns CDR1 MGHDK and CDR2 SYGVNS. The V gene lost 4 bases and the J gene lost 4 bases, with 17 bases spanning the gap. The CDR3 region has the DNA TGTGCCAGCAGTGTGGGTGGCGGGGGACATTACGAGCAGTACTTC. This encodes CASSVGGGGHYEQYF.

The chain combines TRBV7-2 with TRBJ2-7, with 7 bases matching TRBD1. Trimming at V came to 4 bases and at J to 6 bases, leaving 3 bases not matched to a gene. Germline V gene sequence: CDR1 SGHTA, CDR2 FQGNSA. The CDR3 is 12 amino acids. The CDR3 protein is CASSSGTAEQYF. As DNA, the CDR3 is TGTGCCAGCAGCTCCGGGACAGCCGAGCAGTACTTC. The full variable domain, in which reference TRBV7-2 and TRBJ2-7 provide the parts outside the CDR3, is GAGVSQSPSNKVTEKGKDVELRCDPISGHTALYWYRQSLGQGLEFLIYFQGNSAPDKSGLPSDRFSAERTGGSVSTLTIQRTQQEDSAVYLCASSSGTAEQYFGPGTRLTVT.

This rearrangement joins TRBV6-6 to TRBJ2-5; TRBD1 might be the D (5 bases). Germline CDR1 MNHNY, CDR2 SVGAGI (reference sequence). The CDR3 consists of 13 residues. V lost 10 bases and J lost 7, with 19 bases in between. CDR3 DNA: TGTGCCACGGGTGAGACAGTTTTTGGGACCCAGTACTTC. It is translated as CATGETVFGTQYF.

The J gene is TRBJ2-7, the V gene TRBV7-8, with TRBD2 matching 7 bases. The CDR3 runs 17 residues. Germline CDR1 SGHVS, CDR2 FQNEAQ. J lost 3 bases, V lost 5 bases, and 16 bases had no gene match. The CDR3: CASSPVAGPTYNYEQYF. CDR3 DNA sequence: TGTGCCAGCAGCCCGGTAGCGGGCCCAACCTATAACTACGAGCAGTACTTC.

V is TRBV28 and J is TRBJ2-2; 10 positions match TRBD1. Germline values: CDR1 MDHEN, CDR2 SYDVKM. The CDR3 runs to 14 residues. After removal of 10 bases from V and 5 bases from J, the junction contained 7 bases not matched to a gene. CDR3 residues: CATRQGARTGELFF. The CDR3 nucleotides read TGTGCCACCCGACAGGGGGCGCGTACCGGGGAGCTGTTTTTT.

This clone turned up a few times. The chain combines TRBV5-6 with TRBJ1-4, with D hard to call. The germline V gene encodes CDR1 SGHDT and CDR2 YYEEEE. The CDR3 consists of 11 residues. V was cut by 1 base and J by 8 bases, with 3 bases left in between. The DNA for the CDR3 is TGTGCCAGCAGCTTGAACGAAAAACTGTTTTTT. It encodes CASSLNEKLFF.

This chain uses TRBV5-1 with TRBJ2-1; 7 bases fit TRBD1. This CDR3 contains 15 residues. In germline, CDR1 is SGHRS, CDR2 YFSETQ. With 3 bases clipped from V and 4 bases from J, the junction kept 7 bases outside the gene matches. The CDR3 coding sequence is TGCGCCAGCAGCTACAGGGGAGAAGGGTACAATGAGCAGTTCTTC. Translating gives CASSYRGEGYNEQFF.

The chain is built from TRBV19 and TRBJ2-1; TRBD2 agrees at 11 bases. CDR3 length equals 13 residues. Looked up from germline, CDR1 is LNHDA and CDR2 is SQIVND (reference sequence). V dropped 6 bases and J dropped 7; count of bases not matched to a gene: 2. Here the CDR3 reads CASRGLAENEQFF. The CDR3 DNA sequence: TGTGCCAGTAGGGGACTAGCGGAAAATGAGCAGTTCTTC.

On this clone: Other DNA sequences in the same sample also yield this CDR3. The chain is built from TRBV7-3 and TRBJ1-1, with D possibly matching TRBD1 (5 bases). CDR1 and CDR2 from the germline V gene are SGHTA and FQGTGA. Trimming left V 2 bases short and J 3 bases short, with 7 bases between. CDR3 length: 13 amino acids. CDR3 protein: CASSLQGDTEAFF. The CDR3, as DNA: TGTGCCAGCAGCTTACAGGGTGACACTGAAGCTTTCTTT.

The rearrangement links TRBV11-3 to TRBJ2-3; D not certain. Germline values: CDR1 SGHNT, CDR2 YENEEA. Trimming removed 1 base at V and 2 bases at J, with 10 bases between. The CDR3 consists of 15 residues. CDR3 in DNA: TGTGCCAGCAGCTTAGGAGTGGAGTTCACAGATACGCAGTATTTT. Protein: CASSLGVEFTDTQYF.

The rearrangement links TRBV5-1 to TRBJ2-7; perhaps TRBD1 as D (6 bases). Germline CDR1 and CDR2: SGHRS and YFSETQ. Trimming took off 4 bases at V and 3 bases at J, with 17 bases between the two ends. The CDR3 covers 15 residues. CDR3 bases: TGCGCCAGCAGCAGGGAAACAGGGACCCGCTACGAGCAGTACTTC. Amino acids: CASSRETGTRYEQYF.

This chain links TRBV29-1 with TRBJ2-7; tentatively, D is TRBD1 (5 bases). The V end was cut by 8 bases, the J end by 1 base, with 12 bases between. Germline loops: CDR1 SQVTM, CDR2 ANQGSEA. The CDR3 is made up of 12 amino acids. The CDR3 sequence is CSSVGPSYEQYF. The CDR3 nucleotides read TGCAGCTCAGTGGGGCCGTCCTACGAGCAGTACTTC.

The rearrangement links TRBV28 to TRBJ2-7, with 9 bases matching TRBD2. After removal of 5 bases from V and 7 bases from J, the junction contained 9 bases not matched to a gene. CDR1 and CDR2 (germline): MDHEN, SYDVKM. This CDR3 has 14 amino acids. The DNA for the CDR3 is TGTGCCAGCAGTCCCCCTAGCGGGATGGGTGAGCAGTACTTC. Protein sequence: CASSPPSGMGEQYF.

This chain uses TRBV13 with TRBJ2-4, with TRBD2 matching 7 bases. The CDR3 is made up of 14 amino acids. The V gene's germline CDR1 is PRHDT and CDR2 FYEKMQ (reference sequence). Trimming took 3 bases from V and 7 from J; bases not matched to a gene: 6. The CDR3 DNA follows: TGTGCCAGCAGCTTGGGCCCCGGGGGGAACATTCAGTACTTC. Translation: CASSLGPGGNIQYF. Using reference TRBV13 and TRBJ2-4 for the parts outside the CDR3, the full variable domain is AAGVIQSPRHLIKEKRETATLKCYPIPRHDTVYWYQQGPGQDPQFLISFYEKMQSDKGSIPDRFSAQQFSDYHSELNMSSLELGDSALYFCASSLGPGGNIQYFGAGTRLSVL.